One and the same sample provided the 15 T cell receptor beta chains below, sequenced in a study of T cells in Graves' hyperthyroidism and ophthalmopathy. RNA transcripts served as the template for amplifying TCR beta CDR3 regions. First-round RT-PCR targeting the TCR CDR3 was performed with the HTBI primer set. Each CDR3 protein gets one entry after TCRdb re-called the multiplex PCR reads with MiXCR. The data hold around 660,000 distinct CDR3 sequences, with 45% observed a single time. Sequencing was done on a sample of peripheral blood or thyroid tissue (not recorded which). The receptors come from an adult man with Graves' disease, either hyperthyroidism or ophthalmopathy (not recorded which).

The chain uses TRBV6-1 and TRBJ1-5; D call uncertain. Trimming shortened V by 2 bases and J by 5 bases, and 10 bases separated the two germline ends. The CDR3 sequence is 14 residues long. The germline V gene encodes CDR1 MNHNS and CDR2 SASEGT. Here the CDR3 DNA reads TGTGCCAGCAGTGAAAGTCAGGCCGATCAGCCCCAGCATTTT. It encodes CASSESQADQPQHF.

This clonotype occurred many times. This chain joins TRBV29-1 and TRBJ1-1; TRBD1 matches 7 bases. This CDR3 region has 15 residues. Germline trimming cut 6 bases from V and 1 base from J; bases unmatched to any gene: 11. CDR1 is SQVTM, CDR2 ANQGSEA, per germline. The CDR3 is CSVPDRDPPNTEAFF. CDR3 nucleotide sequence: TGCAGCGTCCCCGACAGGGACCCCCCGAACACTGAAGCTTTCTTT.

Comment on this clonotype: Germline and junction disagree at one end, which may indicate a read error. The rearrangement links TRBV7-8 to TRBJ2-7; 11 nucleotides line up with TRBD2. The germline V gene has CDR1 SGHVS and CDR2 FQNEAQ. CDR3 size: 16 residues. CDR3 nucleotide sequence: TGCGCCAGCAGCCATCTTAGCGGGGGGGACTCCTACGAGCAGTACTTC. Translating gives CASSHLSGGDSYEQYF.

The sample holds a few counts of this clonotype. The rearrangement links TRBV15 to TRBJ1-1; 7 bases line up with TRBD1. The V and J ends lost 1 base and 4 bases, in that order; junction bases with no gene match: 9. This CDR3 has 16 amino acids. Per germline, CDR1 LNHNV and CDR2 YYDKDF (reference sequence). The CDR3 sequence is CATSRGLKGASTEAFF. For the CDR3, the DNA is TGTGCCACCAGCAGAGGATTGAAGGGGGCAAGCACTGAAGCTTTCTTT.

The CDR3 protein is CASSDRDRGSTDTQYF. CDR3 DNA: TGTGCCAGCAGTGACCGGGACAGGGGAAGCACAGATACGCAGTATTTT. The chain carries TRBV25-1 and TRBJ2-3, with 10 bases matching TRBD1. CDR1 is MGHDK and CDR2 is SYGVNS in the germline V gene. V trimming: 3 bases; J trimming: 0 bases; junction bases outside the gene matches: 3. CDR3 length: 16 amino acids.

The chain uses TRBV15 and TRBJ1-5, with 11 bases that match TRBD1. J gave up 4 bases and V 0 bases, and 14 bases lay outside the gene matches. CDR3 size: 20 residues. Per the germline V gene, CDR1 is LNHNV and CDR2 is YYDKDF (reference sequence). CDR3 residues: CATSRDYAGTGGGKNQPQHF. The DNA of the CDR3 is TGTGCCACCAGCAGAGATTACGCAGGGACAGGGGGGGGGAAAAATCAGCCCCAGCATTTT.

The CDR3 DNA reads TGTGCCAGCAGTTTACTGGGACAGGGGGCGGGAGGCTACACCTTC. Protein product: CASSLLGQGAGGYTF. The chain employs TRBV6-1 and TRBJ1-2, with TRBD1 identical over 12 bases. Germline values: CDR1 MNHNS, CDR2 SASEGT. CDR3 length: 15 amino acids. Trimming cost V 5 bases and J 8 bases; bases outside gene matches: 9.

A few counts support this clonotype. V gene TRBV20-1 combines with J gene TRBJ1-2; 9 nucleotides match TRBD1. Germline assignment: CDR1 DFQATT and CDR2 SNEGSKA (reference sequence). Germline trimming cut 1 base from V and 3 bases from J; bases unmatched to any gene: 6. The length of the CDR3 is 15 residues. CDR3 amino acids: CSARGDRVRDYGYTF. The CDR3 nucleotides read TGCAGTGCTAGAGGGGACAGGGTTAGGGACTATGGCTACACCTTC.

This clonotype occurred many times. The genes are TRBV10-3 and TRBJ1-6; D gene uncertain. CDR3 length: 14 amino acids. The germline V gene encodes CDR1 ENHRY and CDR2 SYGVKD. Trimming removed 10 bases at V and 10 bases at J, with 20 bases between. Written as DNA, the CDR3 is TGTGCCACCCGACATCCGGCGAAAGGGTCACCCCTCCACTTT. It is translated as CATRHPAKGSPLHF.

This clonotype has a handful of counts. The chain joins TRBV12-3 or TRBV12-4 to TRBJ2-7; D may be TRBD1 or TRBD2 (5 bases each). This CDR3 comprises 14 residues. The germline V and J ends were trimmed by 6 bases and 10 bases, with 22 bases remaining between them. The CDR3 nucleotides read TGTGCCAGCAGCACCGGGACGGTTAGACCAGTACAGTACTTC. Translation: CASSTGTVRPVQYF.

To note about this clonotype: The final CDR3 position lacks the conserved phenylalanine or tryptophan, pointing to a likely read error. The J gene is TRBJ1-1, the V gene TRBV25-1, with D uncertain. The germline gives CDR1 MGHDK, CDR2 SYGVNS. V was shortened by 5 bases and J by 7 bases, with 17 bases between the two germline ends. The CDR3 is made up of 14 amino acids. As DNA, the CDR3 is TGTGCCAGCAGTTTACGGAGGCGCGTCAGTGAAGCTTTCCTT. Its translation is CASSLRRRVSEAFL.

V and J are TRBV2 and TRBJ1-2; TRBD1 might be the D (6 bases). Trimming took 11 bases from V and 2 from J, leaving 15 bases between them. The germline CDR1 and CDR2 sequences are SNHLY and FYNNEI. The CDR3 is made up of 13 amino acids. This CDR3 reads CAQGQGRNYGYTF. The CDR3 nucleotides read TGTGCCCAGGGGCAGGGTCGGAACTATGGCTACACCTTC.

The table lists this clonotype with many counts. The chain couples TRBV9 to TRBJ1-6, with D perhaps matching TRBD1 (5 bases). Germline lookup yields CDR1 SGDLS and CDR2 YYNGEE. The CDR3 extends over 14 amino acids. Deletions cut 0 bases from V and 8 bases from J, with 9 bases between. CDR3 nucleotide sequence: TGTGCCAGCAGCGTAGGAGGGGAGCATTCACCCCTCCACTTT. Protein: CASSVGGEHSPLHF. The full variable domain, rest sourced from reference TRBV9 and TRBJ1-6, is DSGVTQTPKHLITATGQRVTLRCSPRSGDLSVYWYQQSLDQGLQFLIQYYNGEERAKGNILERFSAQQFPDLHSELNLSSLELGDSALYFCASSVGGEHSPLHFGNGTRLTVT.

This clonotype appeared a few times. This chain uses TRBV9 with TRBJ1-1; D is ambiguous. The CDR3 spans 14 residues. The V gene lost 3 bases and the J gene lost 0 bases, with 9 bases spanning the gap. Per the germline V gene, CDR1 is SGDLS and CDR2 is YYNGEE. CDR3 in amino acids: CASSEFRLNTEAFF. CDR3 DNA: TGTGCCAGCAGCGAGTTCAGGCTGAACACTGAAGCTTTCTTT.

At least ten counts were recorded for this clonotype. This rearrangement joins TRBV24-1 to TRBJ1-5; D remains unclear. CDR1 and CDR2 from the germline V gene are KGHDR and SFDVKD. V was trimmed by 1 base and J by 5 bases, leaving 5 bases between them. The CDR3 contains 13 residues. The CDR3 is CATSDFQDQPQHF. The CDR3 DNA reads TGTGCCACCAGTGATTTTCAGGATCAGCCCCAGCATTTT.